The table lists the clone carrying this TCR beta chain with a few counts. Its antigen is unidentified. These data originate in a study of post-analysis software for immune sequencing data. The V end was cut by 4 bases, the J end by 3 bases, with 13 bases between. The CDR3 is 13 residues long. The V gene's germline CDR1 is SQVTM and CDR2 ANQGSEA. The study's findings and limits: Elevated frequency relative to controls characterized about 5 TRBV segments in patients, TRBV5-6, TRBV5-1 and TRBV20-1 among them. Those samples that were prepared in the same batch co-clustered strongly by F measure.

Every TCR beta cDNA library bore unique molecular identifiers. One entry per CDR3 protein results from TCRdb running MiXCR on the PCR reads. The sample records about 820,000 distinct CDR3 sequences, 53% being singletons. J is TRBJ2-7 and V is TRBV29-1, with no clear D. The material sequenced was blood. This sequence originates from a girl aged 10 to 17 with multiple sclerosis. The CDR3 DNA reads as TGCAGCGTTGTTAAAGAGTGGGGCTACGAGCAGTACTTC. This sequence encodes CSVVKEWGYEQYF.